The 10 T cell receptor gamma chains below were found in one sample sequenced in a study of gamma delta lymphoproliferative disorders and STAT genes. TCRdb re-called the multiplex PCR reads via CATT. Among several thousand gamma-chain clones listed, 7% to 7.5% were seen once. Genomic DNA from isolated PBMCs served as the sequencing template. Sequenced: blood. The source is a human donor in good health.

This clone was detected many times. The CDR3 sequence is CALWEFRDWIKTF. DNA of the CDR3: TGTGCCTTGTGGGAGTTCCGAGATTGGATCAAGACGTTT. The gene calls are TRGV9 and TRGJP2. The J gene, left out of TCRdb, was set here by checking the DNA against germline. Germline CDR1 reads GITISATS; CDR2 reads ISYDGTV (reference sequence). CDR3 length equals 13 residues. J gave up 8 bases and V 3 bases, and 6 bases lay outside the gene matches.

This clone was counted only a few times. The gene calls are TRGV8 and TRGJP1. The J gene, not given by TCRdb, was assigned here from a germline match of the nucleotide sequence. The CDR3 has 16 amino acids. Trimming at V came to 7 bases and at J to 8 bases, leaving 19 bases not matched to a gene. Germline CDR1 is VENAVY and CDR2 is YDSYNSRV. The CDR3 coding sequence is TGTGCCACCTGCCCTGGGATAGGGGGGGGGGGTTGGTTCAAGATATTT. Residues: CATCPGIGGGGWFKIF.

The sample holds many counts of this clone. The chain uses TRGV2 and TRGJ1 or TRGJ2. The J gene, not given by TCRdb, was assigned here from a germline match of the nucleotide sequence. V gave up 3 bases and J gave up 7 bases; unmatched junction bases: 9. Germline CDR1 is EGSNGY and CDR2 is YDSYNSKV. The CDR3 extends over 13 amino acids. The CDR3 reads CATWDTPGYKKLF. Written as DNA, the CDR3 is TGTGCCACCTGGGACACTCCCGGGTATAAGAAACTCTTT.

This clone was recorded many times. The identical CDR3 is also encoded by other nucleotide sequences in the sample. Written as DNA, the CDR3 is TGTGCCACCTGGGACGGGCATTATAAGAAACTCTTT. Its translation: CATWDGHYKKLF. V gene TRGV2 combines with J gene TRGJ1 or TRGJ2. Germline matching of the DNA provided the J gene here, since TCRdb leaves it blank. The CDR3 length is 12 residues. Germline CDR1 reads EGSNGY; CDR2 reads YDSYNSKV. After removal of 0 bases from V and 5 bases from J, the junction contained 1 base not matched to a gene.

This clone is categorized as medium-sized. The V call is TRGV11, the J call TRGJ1 or TRGJ2. The J gene comes from matching the DNA to germline here; TCRdb lacks it. TRGV11 is noted as an ORF with a role that remains uncertain. CDR3 length equals 13 residues. V lost 5 bases and J lost 4; bases outside the gene matches: 5. Here the CDR3 reads CACWITSYYKKLF. DNA for the CDR3: TGTGCCTGCTGGATTACCTCGTATTATAAGAAACTCTTT.

This clone has at least ten counts. The chain couples TRGV2 to TRGJ1 or TRGJ2. Because TCRdb records no J gene, it was assigned here through a match of the DNA to germline. Per germline, CDR1 EGSNGY and CDR2 YDSYNSKV. This CDR3 comprises 15 residues. With 3 bases clipped from V and 7 bases from J, the junction kept 15 bases outside the gene matches. The CDR3 spells CATWDRTLIRYKKLF. The CDR3 DNA is TGTGCCACCTGGGACAGAACCCTTATTAGGTATAAGAAACTCTTT.

By its share, this clone is medium-sized. This chain uses TRGV3 with TRGJ1 or TRGJ2. The J gene was not available in TCRdb and was assigned here by matching the DNA to germline segments. Trimming at V came to 1 base and at J to 3 bases, leaving 3 bases not matched to a gene. Germline values: CDR1 VTNTFY, CDR2 YDVSTARD (reference sequence). The CDR3 is 13 amino acids. The CDR3 nucleotides read TGTGCCACCTGGGACAGACCTTATTATAAGAAACTCTTT. It encodes CATWDRPYYKKLF.

By proportion, this clone is medium-sized. The rearrangement links TRGV11 to TRGJ1 or TRGJ2. Here the J gene came from matching the DNA to germline, since TCRdb omits it. TRGV11 belongs to the ORF category, with a function that is uncertain. The CDR3 extends over 17 amino acids. J was trimmed by 7 bases and V by 0 bases; bases with no gene match: 15. For the CDR3, the DNA is TGTGCCTGCTGGATTAGGCACCACCTCGCCCCAGGGTATAAGAAACTCTTT. Amino acids: CACWIRHHLAPGYKKLF.

By proportion, this clone is medium-sized (0.01 to 0.1%). The V call is TRGV2, the J call TRGJ1 or TRGJ2. No J segment appears in TCRdb, so it was assigned here by matching the sequence to germline. The CDR3 length is 13 residues. With V trimmed by 2 bases and J by 3 bases, 4 bases remained unmatched. The germline CDR1 and CDR2 sequences are EGSNGY and YDSYNSKV. The CDR3 loop reads CATWDEFYYKKLF. DNA of the CDR3: TGTGCCACCTGGGACGAATTTTATTATAAGAAACTCTTT.

This clone was observed a few times. Because the CDR3's place on the DNA is in doubt, the DNA is left out and the CDR3 is given as listed by TCRdb. The J gene went uncalled, whereas the V gene is TRGV11. TRGV11 is labeled an ORF, and its function is uncertain. A total of 18 residues make up the CDR3, ends included. The CDR3 is CTTVPAGLGTVNYYKKLF.